This is a list of T cell receptor beta chains from one sample in a study of T cells after yellow fever vaccination. TCRdb ran MiXCR on the 5' RACE reads and lists one entry per CDR3 protein. The table shows 100,000 to 150,000 distinct CDR3 sequences, with 6.5% to 8% occurring only once. The specimen comprised CD4+ T cells sorted from PBMCs, sampled around 10 days after the first yellow fever vaccination. The receptor source for this set is a man between 18 and 35 years old who received the YFV17D yellow fever vaccine. The CDR3 runs from the conserved cysteine through the conserved F or W. A D gene is named only where the DNA matches it firmly. Clone size is stated in some rows and not others, as once, few, many or a class when expanded.

DNA: TGTGCCAGCTCACCAGTTAGGGCACAGGATCAGCCCCAGCATTTT; CDR3: CASSPVRAQDQPQHF; D: NA; length: 15; V: TRBV18; size: many; J: TRBJ1-5
DNA: TGTGCCAGCAGTTTAAACAGCCATCAGCCCCAGCATTTT; CDR3: CASSLNSHQPQHF; D: NA; length: 13; V: TRBV28; size: many; J: TRBJ1-5
DNA: TGCAGTGCTAGAGGGACAGGGGATACGACTTACAATGAGCAGTTCTTC; CDR3: CSARGTGDTTYNEQFF; D: TRBD1; length: 16; V: TRBV20-1; size: NA; J: TRBJ2-1
DNA: TGTGCCAGCAGCAGAGTAGCGGGGGGGCGGGGGGCAGATACGCAGTATTTT; CDR3: CASSRVAGGRGADTQYF; D: TRBD2; length: 17; V: TRBV7-2; size: few; J: TRBJ2-3
DNA: TGTGCCACCAGTGACCCCCGGGGGGCCCTACTTAACACCGGGGAGCTGTTTTTT; CDR3: CATSDPRGALLNTGELFF; D: NA; length: 18; V: TRBV24-1; size: many; J: TRBJ2-2
DNA: TGTGCTAGCAGCTTATTAGTTGGTGACACCGGGGAGCTGTTTTTT; CDR3: CASSLLVGDTGELFF; D: NA; length: 15; V: TRBV7-7; size: many; J: TRBJ2-2
DNA: TGTGCCAGCAGGATCCAGGCAGATACGCAGTATTTT; CDR3: CASRIQADTQYF; D: NA; length: 12; V: TRBV7-2; size: many; J: TRBJ2-3
DNA: TGCAGCGTCGGGCAGGGGTATGTAGATACGCAGTATTTT; CDR3: CSVGQGYVDTQYF; D: NA; length: 13; V: TRBV29-1; size: many; J: TRBJ2-3
DNA: TGTGCCAGCAGTTACAGAACACCCCTCCACTTT; CDR3: CASSYRTPLHF; D: NA; length: 11; V: TRBV6-6; size: many; J: TRBJ1-6
DNA: TGTGCCAGCAGCGGTAGCCGCGGGGGGGCCCTGGATACGCAGTATTTT; CDR3: CASSGSRGGALDTQYF; D: TRBD2; length: 16; V: TRBV7-2; size: NA; J: TRBJ2-3
DNA: TGCTGCTGGGGGGGGAAAACTGAAGCTTTCTTT; CDR3: CCWGGKTEAFF; D: NA; length: 11; V: TRBV20-1; size: NA; J: TRBJ1-1
DNA: TGTGCCATCAGTCTAGCGGACCAAGAGACCCAGTACTTC; CDR3: CAISLADQETQYF; D: TRBD2; length: 13; V: TRBV10-3; size: few; J: TRBJ2-5
DNA: TGCAGTGCTAGAGATCCATCCGGGACTAGCGGGCGTGAGCAGTTCTTC; CDR3: CSARDPSGTSGREQFF; D: TRBD2; length: 16; V: TRBV20-1; size: many; J: TRBJ2-1
DNA: TGCAGTGCCAGGAGCGGTGATGAGACCCTCCACTTT; CDR3: CSARSGDETLHF; D: NA; length: 12; V: TRBV20-1; size: many; J: TRBJ1-6
DNA: TGTGCCAGCAGCTTAGTCCACGACACAGATACGCAGTATTTT; CDR3: CASSLVHDTDTQYF; D: NA; length: 14; V: TRBV7-2; size: many; J: TRBJ2-3
DNA: TGTGCCAGCAGTATTGACGGAGGCTCTGGAAACACCATATATTTT; CDR3: CASSIDGGSGNTIYF; D: NA; length: 15; V: TRBV12-3/TRBV12-4; size: many; J: TRBJ1-3
DNA: TGTGCCAGCAGTCCCCTAACCCTAAATGAGCAGTTCTTC; CDR3: CASSPLTLNEQFF; D: NA; length: 13; V: TRBV27; size: many; J: TRBJ2-1
DNA: TGTGCCAGCAGTGAATCCGGTTCCTCTGGGGCCAACGTCCTGACTTTC; CDR3: CASSESGSSGANVLTF; D: NA; length: 16; V: TRBV25-1; size: many; J: TRBJ2-6
DNA: TGCATCTGGGGACGGGCGGCGGGATCCAATGAGCAGTTCTTC; CDR3: CIWGRAAGSNEQFF; D: NA; length: 14; V: TRBV20-1; size: NA; J: TRBJ2-1
DNA: TGTGCCATCAGTGACGGGCTAGCGGGCTACAATGAGCAGTTCTTC; CDR3: CAISDGLAGYNEQFF; D: TRBD2; length: 15; V: TRBV10-3; size: many; J: TRBJ2-1
DNA: TGCGCCAGCAGAGTGGGTACGATGGCTGGGGCCAACGTCCTGACTTTC; CDR3: CASRVGTMAGANVLTF; D: NA; length: 16; V: TRBV5-1; size: many; J: TRBJ2-6
DNA: TGTGCCAGCAGTGAAGCGCTTATGGGGAGGACTGAAGCTTTCTTT; CDR3: CASSEALMGRTEAFF; D: NA; length: 15; V: TRBV2; size: many; J: TRBJ1-1
DNA: TGTGCCAGCAGTTACGACAGGGACACCGGGGAGCTGTTTTTT; CDR3: CASSYDRDTGELFF; D: TRBD1; length: 14; V: TRBV7-9; size: many; J: TRBJ2-2
DNA: TGTGCCAGCAGCTGGGGGACTAGCGGGGGGACCTACGAGCAGTACTTC; CDR3: CASSWGTSGGTYEQYF; D: TRBD2; length: 16; V: TRBV5-4; size: NA; J: TRBJ2-7
DNA: TGTGCCAGCAGCACCCCAGGGTGGGGCGGGGAGCTGTTTTTT; CDR3: CASSTPGWGGELFF; D: NA; length: 14; V: TRBV7-9; size: many; J: TRBJ2-2
DNA: TGCGCCAGCAGCCCGACAGGGGAGGATTCACCCCTCCACTTT; CDR3: CASSPTGEDSPLHF; D: TRBD1; length: 14; V: TRBV4-3; size: few; J: TRBJ1-6
DNA: TGTGCCAGCAACGGGGGGACCGGGGAGCTGTTTTTT; CDR3: CASNGGTGELFF; D: TRBD2; length: 12; V: TRBV12-3/TRBV12-4; size: many; J: TRBJ2-2
DNA: TGCGCCAGCAGCTTGGGGGGCCCCCCCTCCTACGAGCAGTACTTC; CDR3: CASSLGGPPSYEQYF; D: NA; length: 15; V: TRBV5-1; size: many; J: TRBJ2-7
DNA: TGCAGCGTTGAAGATAACCGGTTGAGGAAGCAGTACTTC; CDR3: CSVEDNRLRKQYF; D: NA; length: 13; V: TRBV29-1; size: NA; J: TRBJ2-7
DNA: TGTGCCAGCAGCTCCCGGTTCGGGGACAGGGGCACAGATACGCAGTATTTT; CDR3: CASSSRFGDRGTDTQYF; D: TRBD1; length: 17; V: TRBV7-2; size: many; J: TRBJ2-3
DNA: TGTGCCAGCAGCAAAGAGGGGGAGGCAGATAGCAATCAGCCCCAGCATTTT; CDR3: CASSKEGEADSNQPQHF; D: NA; length: 17; V: TRBV21-1; size: many; J: TRBJ1-5
DNA: TGCGCCAGCAGCTCTTCGACAGCCTCTAGCACAGATACGCAGTATTTT; CDR3: CASSSSTASSTDTQYF; D: NA; length: 16; V: TRBV5-1; size: NA; J: TRBJ2-3
DNA: TGTGCCAGCAGCTCGACAGTGGCAAAGCAGTTCTTC; CDR3: CASSSTVAKQFF; D: NA; length: 12; V: TRBV7-2; size: many; J: TRBJ2-1
DNA: TGTGCCAGCAGTCCGCTGGACACTTCTAACTATGGCTACACCTTC; CDR3: CASSPLDTSNYGYTF; D: NA; length: 15; V: TRBV27; size: many; J: TRBJ1-2
DNA: TGCGCCAGCAGCGCCGGACTAGCGACCTTCTACGAGCAGTACTTC; CDR3: CASSAGLATFYEQYF; D: TRBD2; length: 15; V: TRBV5-1; size: many; J: TRBJ2-7
DNA: TGCGCCAGCAGCCAAGGCGGGGGGAAGGATACGCAGTATTTT; CDR3: CASSQGGGKDTQYF; D: TRBD2; length: 14; V: TRBV4-1; size: many; J: TRBJ2-3
DNA: TGTGCCAGCAGTGAGCGCAGGGCGAATCAGCCCCAGCATTTT; CDR3: CASSERRANQPQHF; D: NA; length: 14; V: TRBV2; size: many; J: TRBJ1-5
DNA: TGTGCCAGCAGCCGACAGGGGACCAACACTGAAGCTTTCTTT; CDR3: CASSRQGTNTEAFF; D: TRBD1; length: 14; V: TRBV7-2; size: many; J: TRBJ1-1
DNA: TGTGCCAGCAGTCCATACGACTCGGTTCTCTATGGCTACACCTTC; CDR3: CASSPYDSVLYGYTF; D: NA; length: 15; V: TRBV12-3/TRBV12-4; size: many; J: TRBJ1-2